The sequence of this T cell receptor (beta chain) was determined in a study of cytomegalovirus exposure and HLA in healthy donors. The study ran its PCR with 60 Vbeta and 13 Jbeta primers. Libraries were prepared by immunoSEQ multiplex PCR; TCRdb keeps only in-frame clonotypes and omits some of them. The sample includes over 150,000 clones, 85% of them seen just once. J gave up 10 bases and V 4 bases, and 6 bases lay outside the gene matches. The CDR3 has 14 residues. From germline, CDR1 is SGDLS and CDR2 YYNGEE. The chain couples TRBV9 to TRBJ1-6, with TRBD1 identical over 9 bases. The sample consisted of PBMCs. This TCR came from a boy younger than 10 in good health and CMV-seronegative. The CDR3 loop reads CASSPAGQGSPLHF. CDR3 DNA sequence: TGTGCCAGCAGCCCTGCGGGACAGGGATCACCCCTCCACTTT.